These 15 T cell receptor beta chains were all obtained from the same sample, sequenced in a study of T cells in Graves' hyperthyroidism and ophthalmopathy. Regions amplified from RNA transcripts were the TCR beta CDR3 regions. A first-round RT-PCR of the TCR CDR3 used the HTBI primer set. From the multiplex PCR reads, TCRdb called clonotypes with MiXCR, one entry per CDR3 protein. This table holds some 460,000 distinct CDR3 sequences, 15% to 19% found once. The specimen sequenced was blood. These receptors were taken from a woman aged 18-29 years with Graves' hyperthyroidism.

J is TRBJ2-5 and V is TRBV3-1, with 8 bases identical to TRBD1. Germline assignment: CDR1 LGHDT and CDR2 YNNKEL (reference sequence). This CDR3 has 18 amino acids. Germline trimming cut 4 bases from V and 7 bases from J; bases unmatched to any gene: 20. In DNA, the CDR3 is TGTGCCAGCAGCCTCTCCCAAGGGGGTCAGGGGGCCGGGGGGACCCAGTACTTC. It encodes CASSLSQGGQGAGGTQYF.

CDR3 amino acids: CASSVSSGGLETQYF. Written as DNA, the CDR3 is TGTGCCAGCAGCGTGTCCAGCGGGGGGCTAGAGACCCAGTACTTC. The chain has TRBV9 and TRBJ2-5, with 9 bases fitting TRBD2. The CDR3 spans 15 residues. Germline V gene data show CDR1 as SGDLS and CDR2 as YYNGEE. Trimming cost V 2 bases and J 4 bases; bases outside gene matches: 6. Full variable domain (remainder filled in from reference TRBV9 and TRBJ2-5): DSGVTQTPKHLITATGQRVTLRCSPRSGDLSVYWYQQSLDQGLQFLIQYYNGEERAKGNILERFSAQQFPDLHSELNLSSLELGDSALYFCASSVSSGGLETQYFGPGTRLLVL.

The V call is TRBV20-1, the J call TRBJ2-1, with 10 nucleotides matching TRBD2. CDR3 length equals 15 residues. J was trimmed by 10 bases and V by 5 bases; bases with no gene match: 14. Germline CDR1 and CDR2: DFQATT and SNEGSKA (reference sequence). This chain's CDR3 is CSAPTIAGGVDEQFF. The CDR3 nucleotides are TGCAGTGCTCCCACTATAGCGGGAGGCGTAGACGAGCAGTTCTTC.

This clonotype was seen many times. V is TRBV13 and J is TRBJ2-7; no firm D call. In germline, CDR1 is PRHDT, CDR2 FYEKMQ (reference sequence). The CDR3 extends over 14 amino acids. Trimming pared 3 bases from V and 4 bases from J, leaving 13 bases between. The CDR3 DNA sequence: TGTGCCAGCAGCTTGACCGCGCTCTCATACGAGCAGTACTTC. Protein: CASSLTALSYEQYF. Filled out from reference TRBV13 and TRBJ2-7, the complete variable domain reads AAGVIQSPRHLIKEKRETATLKCYPIPRHDTVYWYQQGPGQDPQFLISFYEKMQSDKGSIPDRFSAQQFSDYHSELNMSSLELGDSALYFCASSLTALSYEQYFGPGTRLTVT.

This clonotype came up many times. The chain recombines TRBV7-9 with TRBJ1-1, with unresolved D. The V end lost 5 bases, the J end lost 1 base, and 11 bases lay between the germline ends. The CDR3 runs 14 residues. From germline, CDR1 is SEHNR and CDR2 FQNEAQ (reference sequence). The CDR3 DNA reads TGTGCCAGCAGCCCACTATACAGGAACACTGAAGCTTTCTTT. It yields the protein CASSPLYRNTEAFF. The variable domain in full, completed from reference TRBV7-9 and TRBJ1-1, reads DTGVSQNPRHKITKRGQNVTFRCDPISEHNRLYWYRQTLGQGPEFLTYFQNEAQLEKSRLLSDRFSAERPKGSFSTLEIQRTEQGDSAMYLCASSPLYRNTEAFFGQGTRLTVV.

This clonotype was found a few times. This chain connects TRBV5-1 to TRBJ2-3, with 10 bases fitting TRBD1. Germline V lookup: CDR1 SGHRS, CDR2 YFSETQ. Trimming cost V 0 bases and J 3 bases; bases outside gene matches: 7. This CDR3 has 17 residues. Here the CDR3 DNA reads TGCGCCAGCAGCTTGGGACTCTCGGGACAGGGGACAGATACGCAGTATTTT. Translated, it gives CASSLGLSGQGTDTQYF.

This clonotype was recorded many times. The chain employs TRBV7-9 and TRBJ2-3, with 10 bases that match TRBD2. After removal of 5 bases from V and 4 bases from J, the junction contained 9 bases not matched to a gene. The CDR3 runs 16 residues. Germline lookup yields CDR1 SEHNR and CDR2 FQNEAQ (reference sequence). The CDR3 loop is CASSPRASGRPDTQYF. DNA of the CDR3: TGTGCCAGCAGCCCCCGGGCTAGCGGGAGACCAGATACGCAGTATTTT.

This clonotype was picked up many times. This chain connects TRBV20-1 to TRBJ2-7, with D possibly being TRBD1 (6 bases). The germline V and J ends were trimmed by 2 bases and 3 bases, with 17 bases remaining between them. Germline-derived CDR1 and CDR2 are DFQATT and SNEGSKA (reference sequence). CDR3 size: 15 residues. In DNA form, the CDR3 reads TGCAGTGCTAGACCCATGGTCCGGGACAACTACGAGCAGTACTTC. Its translation: CSARPMVRDNYEQYF.

This clonotype was detected many times. The chain uses TRBV27 and TRBJ2-3; D not certain. In germline, CDR1 is MNHEY, CDR2 SMNVEV (reference sequence). V was trimmed by 1 base and J by 7 bases, leaving 15 bases between them. The CDR3 loop spans 15 amino acids. As DNA, the CDR3 is TGTGCCAGCAGTTTATGGCCGTTGGGTTTAAATACGCAGTATTTT. This gives the protein CASSLWPLGLNTQYF.

The chain employs TRBV7-2 and TRBJ2-3, with no clear D. Germline V lookup: CDR1 SGHTA, CDR2 FQGNSA. The CDR3 sequence is 15 residues long. The V gene lost 3 bases and the J gene lost 2 bases, with 12 bases spanning the gap. In nucleotides, the CDR3 is TGTGCCAGCAGCTTTCGATCGACCAACACAGATACGCAGTATTTT. Its protein product is CASSFRSTNTDTQYF.

This clonotype came up many times. The chain recombines TRBV30 with TRBJ1-5; possibly TRBD1 for D (5 bases). Germline V lookup: CDR1 GTSNPN, CDR2 SVGIG (reference sequence). The CDR3 length is 14 residues. Trimming shortened V by 2 bases and J by 3 bases, and 11 bases separated the two germline ends. CDR3 amino acids: CAWSTAGLNQPQHF. The CDR3, as DNA: TGTGCCTGGAGTACAGCAGGGCTCAATCAGCCCCAGCATTTT.

This clonotype was detected many times. This chain links TRBV7-2 with TRBJ2-2; 7 bases fit TRBD1. The CDR3 spans 14 residues. Germline V gene data show CDR1 as SGHTA and CDR2 as FQGNSA. The V gene end was trimmed by 4 bases and the J gene end by 1 base; junction bases not matched to a gene: 0. DNA for the CDR3: TGTGCCAGCAGCTGGACAGGGAACACCGGGGAGCTGTTTTTT. Its protein product is CASSWTGNTGELFF.

This clonotype occurred once. This chain uses TRBV6-2 or TRBV6-3 with TRBJ2-3, with D unresolved. Germline CDR1 is MNHEY and CDR2 is SVGEGT. This CDR3 has 13 residues. V was cut by 0 bases and J by 2 bases, with 3 bases left in between. This chain's CDR3 is CASSYSNTDTQYF. The DNA for the CDR3 is TGTGCCAGCAGTTACTCAAACACAGATACGCAGTATTTT.

This clonotype was observed at least ten times. The chain is built from TRBV6-5 and TRBJ1-4, with D uncertain. Germline assignment: CDR1 MNHEY and CDR2 SVGAGI. The CDR3 is 13 residues long. The V gene lost 2 bases and the J gene lost 8 bases, with 9 bases spanning the gap. CDR3 DNA sequence: TGTGCCAGCAGTTACGGAAGCTTGGAAAAACTGTTTTTT. Protein product: CASSYGSLEKLFF.

This chain uses TRBV14 with TRBJ1-2; 8 bases map to TRBD1. J gave up 8 bases and V 1 base, and 12 bases lay outside the gene matches. Germline V gene sequence: CDR1 SGHDN, CDR2 FVKESK. The CDR3 runs 16 residues. The CDR3 is CASSQAWAGGAEGYTF. CDR3 nucleotide sequence: TGTGCCAGCAGCCAAGCATGGGCAGGGGGCGCGGAAGGCTACACCTTC.